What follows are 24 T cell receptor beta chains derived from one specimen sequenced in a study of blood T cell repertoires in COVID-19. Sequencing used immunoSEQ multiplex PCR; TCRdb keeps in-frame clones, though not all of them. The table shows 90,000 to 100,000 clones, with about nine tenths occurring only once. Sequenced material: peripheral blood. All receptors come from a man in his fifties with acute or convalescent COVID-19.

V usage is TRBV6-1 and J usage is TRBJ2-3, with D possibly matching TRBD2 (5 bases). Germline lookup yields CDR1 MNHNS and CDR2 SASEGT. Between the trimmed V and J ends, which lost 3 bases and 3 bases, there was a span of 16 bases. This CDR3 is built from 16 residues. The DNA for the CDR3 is TGTGCCAGCAGTGACCGGACTTTAACCTCGACAGATACGCAGTATTTT. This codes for CASSDRTLTSTDTQYF.

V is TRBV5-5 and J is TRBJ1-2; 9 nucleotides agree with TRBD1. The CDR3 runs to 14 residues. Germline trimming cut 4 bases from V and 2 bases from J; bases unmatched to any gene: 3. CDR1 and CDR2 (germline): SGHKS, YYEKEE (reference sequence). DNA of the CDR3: TGTGCCAGCAGCATAGGGACAGGGAACTATGGCTACACCTTC. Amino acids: CASSIGTGNYGYTF.

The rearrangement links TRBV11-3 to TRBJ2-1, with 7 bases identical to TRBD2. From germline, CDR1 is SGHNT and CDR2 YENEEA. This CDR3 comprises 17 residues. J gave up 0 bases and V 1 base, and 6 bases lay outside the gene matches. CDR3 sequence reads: CASSLGGRASSYNEQFF. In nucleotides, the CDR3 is TGTGCCAGCAGCTTAGGTGGGAGGGCGTCCTCCTACAATGAGCAGTTCTTC.

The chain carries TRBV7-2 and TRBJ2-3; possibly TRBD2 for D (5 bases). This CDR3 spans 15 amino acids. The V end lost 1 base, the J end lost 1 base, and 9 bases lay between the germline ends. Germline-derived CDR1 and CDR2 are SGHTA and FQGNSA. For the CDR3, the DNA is TGTGCCAGCAGCTTAGGACTAATTGGCACAGATACGCAGTATTTT. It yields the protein CASSLGLIGTDTQYF.

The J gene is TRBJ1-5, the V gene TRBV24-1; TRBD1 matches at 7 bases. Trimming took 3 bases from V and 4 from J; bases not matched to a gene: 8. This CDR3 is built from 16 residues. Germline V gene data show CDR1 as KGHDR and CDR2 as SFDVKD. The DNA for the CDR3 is TGTGCCACCAGTGATACAGAGACAGGGTTTAATCAGCCCCAGCATTTT. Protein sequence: CATSDTETGFNQPQHF.

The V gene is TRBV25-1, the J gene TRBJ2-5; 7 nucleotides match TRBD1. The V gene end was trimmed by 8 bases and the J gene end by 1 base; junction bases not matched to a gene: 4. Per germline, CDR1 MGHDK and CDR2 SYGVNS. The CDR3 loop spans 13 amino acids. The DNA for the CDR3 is TGTGCCAGCCACAGGGGCCTCCAAGAGACCCAGTACTTC. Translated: CASHRGLQETQYF.

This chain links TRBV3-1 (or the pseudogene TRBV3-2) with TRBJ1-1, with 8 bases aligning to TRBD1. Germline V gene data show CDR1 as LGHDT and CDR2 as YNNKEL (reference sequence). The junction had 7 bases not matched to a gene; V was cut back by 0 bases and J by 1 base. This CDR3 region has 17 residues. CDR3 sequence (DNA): TGTGCCAGCAGCCAAGAATCCGTGACAGGGGCGAACACTGAAGCTTTCTTT. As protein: CASSQESVTGANTEAFF.

CDR3 sequence (DNA): TGTGCCAGCAGCTTAGTGGGAGTGGCGACCCAGTACTTC. Translating gives CASSLVGVATQYF. The chain carries TRBV11-2 and TRBJ2-5; weak D call: TRBD2 (5 bases). CDR1 and CDR2 from the germline V gene are SGHAT and FQNNGV. V was clipped by 1 base and J by 7 bases, with 10 bases between them. The CDR3 runs to 13 residues.

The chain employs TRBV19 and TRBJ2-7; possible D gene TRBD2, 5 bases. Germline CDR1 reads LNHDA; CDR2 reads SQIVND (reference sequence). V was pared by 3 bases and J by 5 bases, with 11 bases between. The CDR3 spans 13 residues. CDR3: CASSMRAKDEQYF. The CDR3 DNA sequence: TGTGCCAGTAGTATGAGGGCTAAGGACGAGCAGTACTTC.

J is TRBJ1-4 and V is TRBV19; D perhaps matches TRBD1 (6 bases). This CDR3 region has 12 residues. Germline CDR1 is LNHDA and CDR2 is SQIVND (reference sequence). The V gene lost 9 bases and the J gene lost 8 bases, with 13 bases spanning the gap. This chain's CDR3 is CARKGEGEKLFF. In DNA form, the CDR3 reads TGTGCCAGAAAGGGGGAGGGGGAAAAACTGTTTTTT.

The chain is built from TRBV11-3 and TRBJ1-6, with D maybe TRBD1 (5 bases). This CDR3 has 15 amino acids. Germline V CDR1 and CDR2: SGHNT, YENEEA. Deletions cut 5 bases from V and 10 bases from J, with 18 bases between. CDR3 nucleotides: TGTGCCAGCAGCGCTACCGTGGGGGGTGAATCACCCCTCCACTTT. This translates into CASSATVGGESPLHF.

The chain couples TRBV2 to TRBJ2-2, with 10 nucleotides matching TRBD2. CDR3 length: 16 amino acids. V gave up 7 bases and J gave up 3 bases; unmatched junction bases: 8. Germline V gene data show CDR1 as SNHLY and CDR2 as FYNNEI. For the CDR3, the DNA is TGTGCCAGCAAATCCCTACTAGCGGGACACACCGGGGAGCTGTTTTTT. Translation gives CASKSLLAGHTGELFF.

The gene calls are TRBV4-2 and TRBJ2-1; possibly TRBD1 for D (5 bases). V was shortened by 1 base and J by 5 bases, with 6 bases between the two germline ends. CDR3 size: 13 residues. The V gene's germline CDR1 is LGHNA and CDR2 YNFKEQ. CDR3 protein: CASSQVGDNEQFF. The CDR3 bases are TGTGCCAGCAGCCAAGTAGGGGACAATGAGCAGTTCTTC.

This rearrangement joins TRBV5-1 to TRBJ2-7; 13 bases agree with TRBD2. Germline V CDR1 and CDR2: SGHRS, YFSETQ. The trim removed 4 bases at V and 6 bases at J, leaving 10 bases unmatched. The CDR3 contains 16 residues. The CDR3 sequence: CASSTGTSGTVLEQYF. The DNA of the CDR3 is TGCGCCAGCAGCACCGGGACTAGCGGGACGGTTCTCGAGCAGTACTTC.

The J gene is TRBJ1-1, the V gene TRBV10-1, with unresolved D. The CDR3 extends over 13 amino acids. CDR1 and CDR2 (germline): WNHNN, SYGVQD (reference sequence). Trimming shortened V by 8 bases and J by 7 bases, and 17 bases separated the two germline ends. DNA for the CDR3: TGCGCCAGCCGGTCGGGCAGCGGCAATGAAGCTTTCTTT. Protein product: CASRSGSGNEAFF.

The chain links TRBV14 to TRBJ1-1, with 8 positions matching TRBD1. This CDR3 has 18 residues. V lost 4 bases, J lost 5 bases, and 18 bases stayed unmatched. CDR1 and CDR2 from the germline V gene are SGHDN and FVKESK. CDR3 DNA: TGTGCCAGCAGCCTGATCACGGGGCAGGGGGCGGTAGGGACTGAAGCTTTCTTT. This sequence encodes CASSLITGQGAVGTEAFF.

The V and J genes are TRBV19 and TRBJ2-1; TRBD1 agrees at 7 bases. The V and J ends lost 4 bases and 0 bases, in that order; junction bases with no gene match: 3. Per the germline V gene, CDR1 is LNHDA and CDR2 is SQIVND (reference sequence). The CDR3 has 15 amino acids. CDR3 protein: CASSKQGTSYNEQFF. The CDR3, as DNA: TGTGCCAGTAGTAAACAGGGGACCTCCTACAATGAGCAGTTCTTC.

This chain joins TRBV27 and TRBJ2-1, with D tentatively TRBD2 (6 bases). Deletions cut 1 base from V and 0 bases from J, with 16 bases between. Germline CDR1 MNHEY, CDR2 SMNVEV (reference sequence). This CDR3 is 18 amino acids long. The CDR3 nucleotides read TGTGCCAGCAGTTTATTATTAGGAGGGGTCTTCTCCTACAATGAGCAGTTCTTC. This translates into CASSLLLGGVFSYNEQFF.

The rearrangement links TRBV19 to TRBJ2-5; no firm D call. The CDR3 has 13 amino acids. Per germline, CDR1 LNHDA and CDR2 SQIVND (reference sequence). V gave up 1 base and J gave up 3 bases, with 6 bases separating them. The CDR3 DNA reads TGTGCCAGTAGTATAGGTCAGAAAGAGACCCAGTACTTC. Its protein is CASSIGQKETQYF.

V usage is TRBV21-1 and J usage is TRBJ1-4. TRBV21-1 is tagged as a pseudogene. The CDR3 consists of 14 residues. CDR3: CASNPSGGAEKLFF. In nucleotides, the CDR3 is TGTGCCAGCAATCCTAGTGGGGGGGCCGAAAAACTGTTTTTT.

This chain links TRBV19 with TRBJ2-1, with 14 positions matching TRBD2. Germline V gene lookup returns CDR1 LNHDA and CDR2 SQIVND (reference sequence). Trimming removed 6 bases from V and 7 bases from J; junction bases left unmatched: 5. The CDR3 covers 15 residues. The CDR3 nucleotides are TGTGCCAGTAGGACTAGCGGGAGGGCCCAAAATGAGCAGTTCTTC. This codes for CASRTSGRAQNEQFF.

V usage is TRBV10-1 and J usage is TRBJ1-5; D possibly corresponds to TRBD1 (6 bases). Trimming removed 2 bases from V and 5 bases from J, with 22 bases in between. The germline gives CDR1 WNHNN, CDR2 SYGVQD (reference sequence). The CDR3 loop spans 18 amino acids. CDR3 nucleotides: TGCGCCAGCAGTGAGGGTGATAAAAACAGGGTCTTCCATCAGCCCCAGCATTTT. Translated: CASSEGDKNRVFHQPQHF.

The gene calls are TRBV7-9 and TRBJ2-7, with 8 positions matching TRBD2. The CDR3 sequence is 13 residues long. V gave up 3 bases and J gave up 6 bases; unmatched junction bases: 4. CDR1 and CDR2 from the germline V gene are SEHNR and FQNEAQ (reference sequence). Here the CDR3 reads CASSLAGGSEQYF. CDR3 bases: TGTGCCAGCAGCTTGGCGGGAGGAAGCGAGCAGTACTTC.

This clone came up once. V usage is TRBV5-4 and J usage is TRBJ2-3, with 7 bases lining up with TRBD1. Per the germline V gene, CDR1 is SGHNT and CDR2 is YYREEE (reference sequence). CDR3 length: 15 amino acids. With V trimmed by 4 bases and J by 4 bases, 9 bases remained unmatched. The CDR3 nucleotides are TGTGCCAGCAGCCCCTTAGGGGGCGCGGCAGATACGCAGTATTTT. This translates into CASSPLGGAADTQYF.